This is a list of T cell receptor beta chains from one sample in a study of monozygotic twins with inflammatory bowel disease. TCRdb reprocessed the 5' RACE reads, keeping one entry per CDR3 protein, no DNA. The sample has a few hundred thousand distinct CDR3 sequences, and its top ten clones hold roughly 1.7%. Material for sequencing was blood. The receptors stem from a human donor with ulcerative colitis or Crohn's disease, or a healthy co-twin of an affected twin (not recorded which). Each CDR3 is given with its conserved first and last residue.

CDR3: CSSKTGEGPEAFF; V: TRBV2; J: TRBJ1-1
CDR3: CASSQVVNTEAFF; V: TRBV3-1; J: TRBJ1-1
CDR3: CASSRRPNYNEQFF; V: TRBV18; J: TRBJ2-1
CDR3: CASSLGTNRRSIEQFF; V: TRBV18; J: TRBJ2-1
CDR3: CASSFRGYGYTF; V: TRBV7-9; J: TRBJ1-2
CDR3: CASSYPTQYNQPQHF; V: TRBV6-5; J: TRBJ1-5
CDR3: CAISARNTEAFF; V: TRBV10-3; J: TRBJ1-1
CDR3: CASSPFLRQNTDTQYF; V: TRBV18; J: TRBJ2-3
CDR3: CSVRTGDTEAFF; V: TRBV29-1; J: TRBJ1-1
CDR3: CASSGSTDTQYF; V: TRBV2; J: TRBJ2-3
CDR3: CASLFRGRGTGELFF; V: TRBV18; J: TRBJ2-2
CDR3: CASSLQGVSYGYTF; V: TRBV7-9; J: TRBJ1-2
CDR3: CASSAGTKDTQYF; V: TRBV9; J: TRBJ2-3
CDR3: CASSEKRGWGQKEETQYF; V: TRBV2; J: TRBJ2-5
CDR3: CASSLFGQGVGEAFF; V: TRBV5-4; J: TRBJ1-1
CDR3: CSARATGLGSYEQYF; V: TRBV20-1; J: TRBJ2-7
CDR3: CASSSYVDYGYTF; V: TRBV6-5; J: TRBJ1-2
CDR3: CASSPRETKNIQYF; V: TRBV6-6; J: TRBJ2-4
CDR3: CASSLSGYTEAFF; V: TRBV5-1; J: TRBJ1-1
CDR3: CASSLDEGGAGELFF; V: TRBV5-1; J: TRBJ2-2
CDR3: CASSPGGREKLFF; V: TRBV7-2; J: TRBJ1-4
CDR3: CASSLGTAGSPLHF; V: TRBV7-3; J: TRBJ1-6
CDR3: CASSLAGQFQETQYF; V: TRBV7-2; J: TRBJ2-5
CDR3: CASSPIPGGLDNEQFF; V: TRBV4-2; J: TRBJ2-1
CDR3: CASSLAQLSGANVLTF; V: TRBV7-8; J: TRBJ2-6
CDR3: CASSPFGGQLNEKLFF; V: TRBV18; J: TRBJ1-4
CDR3: CASSRNYGYTF; V: TRBV12-3/TRBV12-4; J: TRBJ1-2
CDR3: CASRDDRGNEKLFF; V: TRBV28; J: TRBJ1-4
CDR3: CASSTGQVLNEKLFF; V: TRBV5-1; J: TRBJ1-4
CDR3: CASSPDLNEQFF; V: TRBV5-6; J: TRBJ2-1
CDR3: CASSSGGGVNEQFF; V: TRBV7-2; J: TRBJ2-1
CDR3: CASSQQAPYEQYF; V: TRBV6-5; J: TRBJ2-7
CDR3: CASSFSSFAGYTF; V: TRBV5-5; J: TRBJ1-2
CDR3: CASSPAGGVKKDGYTF; V: TRBV3-1; J: TRBJ1-2
CDR3: CASSFTSGGMNEQFF; V: TRBV5-1; J: TRBJ2-1
CDR3: CASSFVRHSPLHF; V: TRBV5-8; J: TRBJ1-6
CDR3: CASSLVQTVYGYTF; V: TRBV5-5; J: TRBJ1-2
CDR3: CASSPRQDATNEKLFF; V: TRBV18; J: TRBJ1-4
CDR3: CASSQSRGFGYTF; V: TRBV14; J: TRBJ1-2
CDR3: CSVGDERGYTF; V: TRBV29-1; J: TRBJ1-2
CDR3: CASSQTRTGAEAKNIQYF; V: TRBV18; J: TRBJ2-4
CDR3: CASTGGIDEQYF; V: TRBV5-1; J: TRBJ2-7
CDR3: CASSSRVSSGGTTDTQYF; V: TRBV11-1; J: TRBJ2-3
CDR3: CASSQDVNFFGANVLTF; V: TRBV3-1; J: TRBJ2-6
CDR3: CASSGVMIQENEKLFF; V: TRBV5-5; J: TRBJ1-4
CDR3: CASSPFSPGQDSGNTIYF; V: TRBV18; J: TRBJ1-3
CDR3: CASSTGHYGYTF; V: TRBV18; J: TRBJ1-2
CDR3: CASSPTGRFNYGYTF; V: TRBV28; J: TRBJ1-2
CDR3: CASSPRVMRGDTEAFF; V: TRBV18; J: TRBJ1-1
CDR3: CASSFRPGSYEQYF; V: TRBV7-8; J: TRBJ2-7
CDR3: CASSLGWGQGALNTEAFF; V: TRBV27; J: TRBJ1-1
CDR3: CASSGLAGVGMKTQYF; V: TRBV2; J: TRBJ2-5
CDR3: CASSDQKGTSTDTQYF; V: TRBV9; J: TRBJ2-3
CDR3: CASSQSYEQFF; V: TRBV3-1; J: TRBJ2-1
CDR3: CSARGDGTGELFF; V: TRBV20-1; J: TRBJ2-2
CDR3: CASGQADRVRGYTF; V: TRBV6-2/TRBV6-3; J: TRBJ1-2
CDR3: CASSPAEATLFQYF; V: TRBV18; J: TRBJ2-3
CDR3: CAISEGQGHTDTQYF; V: TRBV10-3; J: TRBJ2-3
CDR3: CASSNQRNQPQHF; V: TRBV7-8; J: TRBJ1-5
CDR3: CASKGGSDPGNTIYF; V: TRBV5-1; J: TRBJ1-3